These T cell receptor beta chains were read from a single sample in a study of CXCR3 chemokines and chemotherapy response in bladder cancer. MiXCR was run by TCRdb on the PCR reads, yielding one entry per CDR3 protein. The sample has about 2,300 distinct CDR3 sequences; approximately 8% are singletons. Sample collection occurred from a patient whose treatment included neoadjuvant chemotherapy. The receptors shown here come from a human donor with bladder cancer that responded to neoadjuvant chemotherapy. CDR3s include the opening cysteine and the closing phenylalanine or tryptophan. The D gene is left open where the match is weak. The size entry is marked missing in some rows and otherwise reads once, few, many or a size class.

.,TRBJ1-4,.,TRBV6-6,CASSLPNEKLFF,TGTGCCAGCAGCCTACCTAATGAAAAACTGTTTTTT
.,TRBJ1-2,many,TRBV18,CASSPPVGGNYGYTF,TGTGCCAGCTCACCACCGGTCGGCGGTAACTATGGCTACACCTTC
.,TRBJ2-5,few,TRBV6-5,CASSYGQRQETQYF,TGTGCCAGCAGTTACGGCCAGAGACAAGAGACCCAGTACTTC
.,TRBJ2-5,.,TRBV7-2,CASSARTGILLETQYF,TGTGCCAGCAGCGCGAGAACCGGGATACTACTGGAGACCCAGTACTTC
.,TRBJ1-4,few,TRBV10-3,CAISEQESKLFF,TGTGCCATCAGTGAGCAAGAGTCGAAACTGTTTTTT
TRBD1,TRBJ2-1,many,TRBV20-1,CSAIQGASYNEQFF,TGCAGTGCTATACAGGGGGCTTCCTACAATGAGCAGTTCTTC
.,TRBJ1-1,large,TRBV6-6,CASRDIAVEPFF,TGTGCCAGCAGAGACATCGCCGTGGAACCTTTCTTT
.,TRBJ2-1,.,TRBV11-2,CASSLSWGREFSYNEQFF,TGTGCCAGCAGCCTATCTTGGGGGCGGGAGTTCTCCTACAATGAGCAGTTCTTC
.,TRBJ2-3,many,TRBV12-3/TRBV12-4,CASSFWTDTQYF,TGTGCCAGCAGTTTTTGGACAGATACGCAGTATTTT
.,TRBJ2-3,many,TRBV24-1,CATRGARGTDTQYF,TGTGCCACCAGGGGGGCGCGGGGCACAGATACGCAGTATTTT
.,TRBJ2-2,medium-sized,TRBV6-1,CASSEAGDISNTGELFF,TGTGCCAGCAGTGAAGCCGGGGACATCTCGAACACCGGGGAGCTGTTTTTT
.,TRBJ2-7,many,TRBV5-6,CASSLGGEQYF,TGTGCCAGCAGCCTAGGGGGGGAGCAGTACTTC
.,TRBJ2-5,many,TRBV6-6,CASSLPGTKQETQYF,TGTGCCAGCAGTCTTCCCGGGACAAAGCAAGAGACCCAGTACTTC
.,TRBJ2-3,many,TRBV30,CAWSAPTGRTDTQYF,TGTGCCTGGAGTGCCCCTACGGGGCGCACAGATACGCAGTATTTT
.,TRBJ1-1,medium-sized,TRBV6-6,CASTRGRDAEAFF,TGTGCCAGCACCCGGGGCCGGGACGCTGAAGCTTTCTTT
.,TRBJ2-3,many,TRBV18,CASSLRHTDTQYF,TGTGCCAGCTCACTCAGGCACACAGATACGCAGTATTTT
.,TRBJ1-1,many,TRBV6-5,CASSYWQGIGVNTEAFF,TGTGCCAGCAGTTACTGGCAGGGAATAGGCGTGAACACTGAAGCTTTCTTT
.,TRBJ2-3,medium-sized,TRBV6-1,CASSEVADTQYF,TGTGCCAGCAGTGAAGTGGCGGATACGCAGTATTTT
TRBD2,TRBJ2-1,many,TRBV10-3,CAISRGAGLADNEQFF,TGTGCCATCAGTCGGGGGGCTGGACTAGCGGACAATGAGCAGTTCTTC
.,TRBJ2-3,few,TRBV5-6,CASSSGSLTDTQYF,TGTGCCAGCAGCAGCGGGTCTTTAACAGATACGCAGTATTTT
TRBD1,TRBJ2-6,.,TRBV5-6,CASSFGTGAGANVLTF,TGTGCCAGCAGCTTCGGGACAGGGGCTGGGGCCAACGTCCTGACTTTC
.,TRBJ1-1,many,TRBV24-1,CATSAGFTEAFF,TGTGCCACCAGTGCCGGGTTCACTGAAGCTTTCTTT
TRBD1,TRBJ2-5,.,TRBV7-2,CASSLNSGGWETQYF,TGTGCCAGCAGCTTAAACTCAGGGGGCTGGGAGACCCAGTACTTC
.,TRBJ1-2,large,TRBV6-6,CASSYRTDYGYTF,TGTGCCAGCAGTTACCGGACAGACTATGGCTACACCTTC
.,TRBJ1-2,many,TRBV30,CAWNGLGVSTNYGYTF,TGTGCCTGGAATGGGTTGGGCGTCTCAACTAACTATGGCTACACCTTC
TRBD1,TRBJ2-5,medium-sized,TRBV19,CASSARTGGGETQYF,TGTGCCAGTAGTGCGCGTACAGGGGGCGGGGAGACCCAGTACTTC
.,TRBJ1-1,medium-sized,TRBV6-1,CASSERRDGAEAFF,TGTGCCAGCAGTGAGCGGCGGGATGGGGCTGAAGCTTTCTTT
.,TRBJ1-1,medium-sized,TRBV30,CAWSLKVGEAFF,TGTGCCTGGAGCCTAAAAGTAGGTGAAGCTTTCTTT
TRBD2,TRBJ2-7,large,TRBV6-2/TRBV6-3,CASSYSLRGLAGNYEQYF,TGTGCCAGCAGTTATTCCCTGCGTGGACTAGCGGGGAACTACGAGCAGTACTTC
.,TRBJ2-1,medium-sized,TRBV6-6,CASSRAEGGEQFF,TGTGCCAGCAGCAGGGCCGAAGGGGGTGAGCAGTTCTTC
.,TRBJ1-1,medium-sized,TRBV19,CASSWSSLGTNTEAFF,TGTGCCAGTAGTTGGAGTTCTCTGGGTACGAACACTGAAGCTTTCTTT
.,TRBJ2-1,few,TRBV6-2/TRBV6-3,CASSYSTRGRAVNNEQFF,TGTGCCAGCAGTTACTCGACCAGGGGCAGGGCAGTCAACAATGAGCAGTTCTTC
.,TRBJ1-5,many,TRBV6-5,CASGGNQPQHF,TGTGCCAGCGGGGGCAATCAGCCCCAGCATTTT
.,TRBJ1-5,many,TRBV12-3/TRBV12-4,CASSFGGSNQPQHF,TGTGCCAGCAGTTTCGGGGGTAGCAATCAGCCCCAGCATTTT
.,TRBJ2-1,.,TRBV27,CASSLGSRARNEQFF,TGTGCCAGCAGTTTAGGGTCTCGAGCTCGCAATGAGCAGTTCTTC
TRBD1,TRBJ2-7,medium-sized,TRBV7-2,CASSSGTGINEQYF,TGTGCCAGCAGCTCCGGGACAGGGATCAACGAGCAGTACTTC
TRBD1,TRBJ1-5,medium-sized,TRBV29-1,CSVEVGGQGPHVFQHF,TGCAGCGTTGAGGTGGGGGGACAGGGTCCCCACGTTTTCCAGCATTTT
TRBD2,TRBJ2-1,many,TRBV5-6,CASSDGLARGGFF,TGTGCCAGCAGTGATGGACTAGCCCGCGGGGGGTTCTTC
.,TRBJ1-6,.,TRBV5-5,CASTPGRQLNSPLHF,TGTGCCAGCACCCCTGGGAGGCAGCTCAATTCACCCCTCCACTTT
.,TRBJ1-5,medium-sized,TRBV19,CASNGYSNQPQHF,TGTGCCAGTAATGGTTACAGCAATCAGCCCCAGCATTTT
.,TRBJ1-2,large,TRBV19,CASSIARGVYGYTF,TGTGCCAGTAGTATTGCCAGGGGCGTTTATGGCTACACCTTC
TRBD1,TRBJ1-1,many,TRBV6-1,CASWDRANTEAFF,TGTGCCAGCTGGGACAGGGCGAACACTGAAGCTTTCTTT
.,TRBJ1-2,many,TRBV6-6,CATVGGNYGYTF,TGTGCCACCGTCGGGGGCAACTATGGCTACACCTTC
.,TRBJ1-2,large,TRBV7-2,CASSVASGYGYTF,TGTGCCAGCAGCGTCGCTTCGGGCTATGGCTACACCTTC
TRBD2,TRBJ2-3,many,TRBV6-1,CASSWASGRTDTQYF,TGTGCCAGCTCGTGGGCTAGCGGGAGGACAGATACGCAGTATTTT
.,TRBJ1-1,medium-sized,TRBV19,CASSIDREAFF,TGTGCCAGTAGCATAGACAGGGAAGCTTTCTTT
TRBD2,TRBJ2-1,many,TRBV12-3/TRBV12-4,CASSLAGGSYNEQFF,TGTGCCAGCAGTTTGGCGGGGGGCTCCTACAATGAGCAGTTCTTC
TRBD2,TRBJ2-3,few,TRBV20-1,CSASSGTRSQNTQYF,TGCAGTGCTAGTAGCGGGACTAGGTCACAGAATACGCAGTATTTT
.,TRBJ2-7,medium-sized,TRBV19,CASSTTDPYEQYF,TGTGCCAGTAGCACAACGGACCCCTACGAGCAGTACTTC
.,TRBJ1-2,medium-sized,TRBV10-3,CAISEAGTPGDYGYTF,TGTGCCATCAGTGAGGCCGGGACGCCTGGGGACTATGGCTACACCTTC